This T cell receptor (beta chain) comes out of a study of shared clonotypes between healthy human individuals. About the research overall: The study used three CD4 naive, three CD4 memory, two CD8 naive and one CD8 memory plate per donor. Study results and caveats: Enrolling few donors narrowed the genetic and exposure-history diversity that was represented.

With regard to this clone: Its specificity is unknown.

In the naive CD8 group, cells lacked CD45RO and were positively selected for CCR7, so terminally differentiated effector memory CD45RA+ cells were left out. Each sorted subset replicate got 200 ng genomic DNA, 25,000 to 35,000 genomes. The repertoire was sequenced with immunoSEQ multiplex PCR; TCRdb's copy has only in-frame clones and lacks some. The sample holds fewer than 1 million clones, roughly 96% seen once. Germline CDR1 SNHLY, CDR2 FYNNEI. With 8 bases removed from V and 7 bases from J, the gap between germline ends came to 9 bases. The CDR3 covers 11 residues. The receptor comes from a man younger than 40 in good health. Input material: naive CD8+ T cells sorted from blood. This chain uses TRBV2 with TRBJ2-1; D possibly uses TRBD1 or TRBD2 (6 bases each). The CDR3 loop reads CASQGRNEQFF. The CDR3 nucleotides are TGTGCCAGCCAGGGGAGGAATGAGCAGTTCTTC.